This is a list of T cell receptor beta chains from one sample in a study of radiation and T cells in renal cell carcinoma. Sequencing used immunoSEQ multiplex PCR; TCRdb keeps in-frame clones, though not all of them. This table holds 14,000 to 15,000 clones, 62% found once. Source: tumor tissue, taken from a patient whose treatment was nephrectomy without radiotherapy. The receptors originated from a man aged 60 to 69 with renal cell carcinoma. Both conserved end residues are part of each CDR3. Fields, in order: clone size, V gene, D gene, J gene, CDR3 protein, CDR3 DNA. The D gene is left open where the match is weak. A row's size may be missing; if present it is once, few, many or a size class.

>few|TRBV28|.|TRBJ1-4
CASNRGGGRGKLFF
TGTGCCAGCAATAGGGGGGGCGGAAGGGGAAAACTGTTTTTT
>few|TRBV7-7|.|TRBJ2-1
CASSETTVGEQFF
TGTGCTAGCAGCGAAACTACAGTGGGTGAGCAGTTCTTC
>.|TRBV29-1|.|TRBJ2-6
CSVRGGSGANVLTF
TGCAGCGTGAGAGGGGGCTCTGGGGCCAACGTCCTGACTTTC
>.|TRBV25-1|TRBD2|TRBJ2-7
CASSESGRGGLEQYF
TGTGCCAGCAGTGAATCAGGACGGGGGGGCCTCGAGCAGTACTTC
>.|TRBV15|TRBD1|TRBJ2-1
CATTTDRGVYNEQFF
TGTGCCACCACTACGGACAGGGGGGTCTACAATGAGCAGTTCTTC
>.|TRBV5-8|TRBD2|TRBJ2-5
CASSFGSGGHKETQYF
TGTGCCAGCAGCTTCGGTAGCGGGGGCCACAAAGAGACCCAGTACTTC
>.|TRBV11-2|.|TRBJ2-7
CASSPGQYVEQYF
TGTGCCAGCAGCCCCGGACAGTACGTAGAGCAGTACTTC
>.|TRBV6-5|.|TRBJ2-7
CASSYTGSSPFEQYF
TGTGCCAGCAGTTACACGGGCTCCTCGCCTTTCGAGCAGTACTTC
>.|TRBV2|TRBD2|TRBJ2-3
CASRALAGGSDTQYF
TGTGCCAGCAGGGCCCTAGCGGGAGGGTCAGATACGCAGTATTTT
>.|TRBV7-8|.|TRBJ2-7
CASSTLASYEQYF
TGTGCCAGCAGCACTTTGGCCTCCTACGAGCAGTACTTC
>.|TRBV7-9|.|TRBJ2-2
CASSPIGGGPNTGELFF
TGTGCCAGCAGCCCCATAGGGGGGGGCCCGAACACCGGGGAGCTGTTTTTT
>once|TRBV4-3|.|TRBJ2-7
CASSQGQPSLYEQYF
TGCGCCAGCAGCCAGGGTCAGCCAAGTTTATACGAGCAGTACTTC
>.|TRBV7-2|.|TRBJ2-3
CASSLQGGSTDTQYF
TGTGCCAGCAGCTTACAGGGTGGGAGCACAGATACGCAGTATTTT
>few|TRBV30|TRBD1|TRBJ1-1
CAWDRDLNTEAFF
TGTGCCTGGGACAGGGATCTAAACACTGAAGCTTTCTTT
>.|TRBV9|.|TRBJ1-3
CASSATGGGNTIYF
TGTGCCAGCAGCGCTACGGGGGGAGGAAACACCATATATTTT
>large|TRBV4-1|.|TRBJ1-2
CASSPESLYYGYTF
TGCGCCAGCAGCCCAGAGAGTCTTTACTATGGCTACACCTTC
>.|TRBV30|TRBD1|TRBJ1-1
CAWTSGTTGVGTEAFF
TGTGCCTGGACTTCGGGAACGACAGGGGTGGGAACTGAAGCTTTCTTT
>.|TRBV5-4|.|TRBJ2-7
CASSRATSYEQYF
TGTGCCAGCAGCCGGGCCACATCCTACGAGCAGTACTTC
>.|TRBV10-3|.|TRBJ2-1
CAISESRESYNEQFF
TGTGCCATCAGTGAGTCGAGGGAGTCATACAATGAGCAGTTCTTC
>.|TRBV2|.|TRBJ2-1
CASSEAGGGNEQFF
TGTGCCAGCAGTGAAGCGGGGGGAGGCAATGAGCAGTTCTTC
>.|TRBV19|TRBD2|TRBJ2-1
CASGPLLGAGGDNEQFF
TGTGCCAGTGGCCCCCTTCTCGGAGCGGGAGGGGACAATGAGCAGTTCTTC
>few|TRBV30|.|TRBJ1-1
CAWNKKRTEAFF
TGTGCCTGGAACAAAAAGAGAACCGAAGCTTTCTTT
>few|TRBV28|.|TRBJ1-1
CASSSGFVAFF
TGTGCCAGCAGTTCAGGGTTTGTGGCTTTCTTT
>.|TRBV2|.|TRBJ1-3
CASSDHKDTIYF
TGTGCCAGCAGTGATCACAAAGACACCATATATTTT
>medium-sized|TRBV29-1|.|TRBJ2-7
CSVLDYEQYF
TGCAGCGTTCTAGACTACGAGCAGTACTTC
>.|TRBV6-5|.|TRBJ1-6
CASSYSETSPLHF
TGTGCCAGCAGTTACTCGGAAACTTCACCCCTCCACTTT
>.|TRBV29-1|TRBD2|TRBJ2-3
CSAALLAGSDTQYF
TGCAGCGCCGCACTACTAGCGGGATCAGATACGCAGTATTTT
>.|TRBV7-9|.|TRBJ2-7
CASSYASIEQYF
TGTGCCAGCAGTTACGCCTCAATCGAGCAGTACTTC
>.|TRBV28|.|TRBJ2-3
CASRTPRQGDTQYF
TGTGCCAGCAGAACTCCGAGGCAGGGGGATACGCAGTATTTT
>.|TRBV20-1|.|TRBJ2-7
CSASLTETEYF
TGCAGTGCCAGCCTCACTGAGACGGAGTACTTC
>.|TRBV29-1|.|TRBJ2-3
CSVERRGTDTQYF
TGCAGCGTTGAGAGAAGGGGGACAGATACGCAGTATTTT
>.|TRBV7-2|.|TRBJ2-7
CASSLRVGLSYEQYF
TGTGCCAGCAGCTTAAGGGTAGGGCTCTCCTACGAGCAGTACTTC
>few|TRBV2|.|TRBJ1-3
CASSGFYGVAGNTIYF
TGTGCCAGCAGTGGGTTCTACGGGGTAGCAGGAAACACCATATATTTT
>few|TRBV7-9|TRBD2|TRBJ2-1
CASSPLAGAYNEQFF
TGTGCCAGCAGCCCGCTAGCGGGAGCTTACAATGAGCAGTTCTTC
>.|TRBV28|TRBD2|TRBJ2-5
CASSLSASGVRGTQYF
TGTGCCAGCAGTTTATCCGCTAGCGGGGTGCGTGGGACCCAGTACTTC
>few|TRBV7-2|TRBD2|TRBJ2-5
CASSPRGAGVETQYF
TGTGCCAGCAGTCCCCGGGGAGCGGGAGTTGAGACCCAGTACTTC
>.|TRBV10-3|.|TRBJ1-1
CAIMEGHLNTEAFF
TGTGCCATCATGGAAGGGCACCTGAACACTGAAGCTTTCTTT
>.|TRBV10-3|TRBD2|TRBJ2-7
CAISDLTGTTLYEQYF
TGTGCCATCAGTGATCTGACCGGGACTACTCTCTACGAGCAGTACTTC
>few|TRBV4-1|TRBD1|TRBJ1-3
CASSLTDGTGSGNTIYF
TGCGCCAGCAGCCTAACGGACGGGACAGGGAGCGGAAACACCATATATTTT
>.|TRBV28|.|TRBJ1-4
CASSWQGAGTNEKLFF
TGTGCCAGCAGTTGGCAGGGAGCTGGAACTAATGAAAAACTGTTTTTT
>.|TRBV6-6|.|TRBJ1-1
CASSYGGQTEAFF
TGTGCCAGCAGTTATGGGGGGCAGACTGAAGCTTTCTTT
>.|TRBV7-3|TRBD1|TRBJ2-7
CASSLGQEYEQYF
TGTGCCAGCAGCTTGGGACAGGAATACGAGCAGTACTTC
>.|TRBV19|.|TRBJ2-7
CASSIGPAYEQYF
TGTGCCAGTAGTATCGGCCCGGCCTACGAGCAGTACTTC
>.|TRBV7-6|TRBD1|TRBJ2-3
CASSSTGAEDTQYF
TGTGCCAGCAGCTCCACAGGGGCAGAAGATACGCAGTATTTT
>.|TRBV5-1|.|TRBJ2-5
CASSSLQETQYF
TGCGCCAGCAGCTCGCTCCAAGAGACCCAGTACTTC
>.|TRBV20-1|.|TRBJ1-4
CSGWRDEKLFF
TGCAGTGGATGGCGGGATGAAAAACTGTTTTTT
>few|TRBV6-6|TRBD1|TRBJ1-6
CASGQGESPLHF
TGTGCCAGCGGACAGGGAGAGTCACCCCTCCACTTT
>few|TRBV9|TRBD1|TRBJ1-2
CASSATGADYGYTF
TGTGCCAGCAGCGCCACAGGGGCAGACTATGGCTACACCTTC
>.|TRBV6-5|.|TRBJ2-7
CASSYTGAGYYEQYF
TGTGCCAGCAGTTACACAGGGGCGGGGTACTACGAGCAGTACTTC
>few|TRBV6-1|.|TRBJ1-1
CASSEAERAEAFF
TGTGCCAGCAGTGAAGCCGAAAGGGCTGAAGCTTTCTTT
>few|TRBV5-1|TRBD1|TRBJ1-1
CASSPTPGQQNTEAFF
TGCGCCAGCAGCCCTACACCGGGACAGCAGAACACTGAAGCTTTCTTT
>.|TRBV7-2|.|TRBJ2-3
CASSLEAEDTQYF
TGTGCCAGCAGCTTGGAAGCGGAGGATACGCAGTATTTT
>few|TRBV29-1|.|TRBJ1-4
CSVLGPNEKLFF
TGCAGCGTTTTAGGACCTAATGAAAAACTGTTTTTT
>.|TRBV6-5|.|TRBJ2-3
CASSPQITDTQYF
TGTGCCAGCAGCCCACAGATAACAGATACGCAGTATTTT
>.|TRBV2|.|TRBJ1-4
CASRPLHSNEKLFF
TGTGCCAGCAGGCCCCTCCACTCAAATGAAAAACTGTTTTTT
>.|TRBV5-1|.|TRBJ2-3
CASSSDTIVTDTQYF
TGCGCCAGCAGCTCCGACACAATAGTCACAGATACGCAGTATTTT
>few|TRBV5-6|.|TRBJ2-5
CASSLLYPGETQYF
TGTGCCAGCAGCTTGTTGTACCCGGGGGAGACCCAGTACTTC